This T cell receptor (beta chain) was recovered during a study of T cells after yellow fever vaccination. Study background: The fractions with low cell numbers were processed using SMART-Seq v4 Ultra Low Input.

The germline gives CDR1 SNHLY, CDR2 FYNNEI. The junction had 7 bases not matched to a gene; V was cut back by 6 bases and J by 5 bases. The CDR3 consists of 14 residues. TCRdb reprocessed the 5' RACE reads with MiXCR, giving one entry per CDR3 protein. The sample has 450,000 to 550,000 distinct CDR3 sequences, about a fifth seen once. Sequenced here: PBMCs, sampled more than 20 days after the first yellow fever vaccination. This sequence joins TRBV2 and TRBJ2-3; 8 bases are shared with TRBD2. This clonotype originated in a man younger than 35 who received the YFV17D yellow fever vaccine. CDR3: CASRTGGAVDTQYF. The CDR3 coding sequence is TGTGCCAGCAGGACGGGGGGGGCCGTAGATACGCAGTATTTT.